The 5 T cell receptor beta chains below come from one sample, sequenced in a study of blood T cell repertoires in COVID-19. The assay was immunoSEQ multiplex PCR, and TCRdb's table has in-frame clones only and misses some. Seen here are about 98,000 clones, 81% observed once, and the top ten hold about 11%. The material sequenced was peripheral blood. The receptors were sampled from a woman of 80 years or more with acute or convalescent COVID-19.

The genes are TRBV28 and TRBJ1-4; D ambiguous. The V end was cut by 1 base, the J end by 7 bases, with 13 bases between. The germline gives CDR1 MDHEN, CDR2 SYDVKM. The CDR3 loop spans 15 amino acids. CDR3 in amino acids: CASSLYRGLSEKLFF. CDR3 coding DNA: TGTGCCAGCAGTTTATACCGGGGTCTGAGTGAAAAACTGTTTTTT.

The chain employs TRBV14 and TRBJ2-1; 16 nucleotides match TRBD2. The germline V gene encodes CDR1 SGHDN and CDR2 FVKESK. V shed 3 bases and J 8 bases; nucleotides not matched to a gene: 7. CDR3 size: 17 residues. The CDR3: CASSQGLAGGPRDEQFF. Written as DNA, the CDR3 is TGTGCCAGCAGCCAGGGACTAGCGGGGGGGCCGCGGGATGAGCAGTTCTTC.

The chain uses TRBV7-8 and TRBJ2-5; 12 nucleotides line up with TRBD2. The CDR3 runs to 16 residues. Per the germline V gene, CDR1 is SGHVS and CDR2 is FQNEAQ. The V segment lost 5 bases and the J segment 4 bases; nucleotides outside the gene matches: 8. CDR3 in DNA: TGTGCCAGCAGCCTGTGGACTAGCGGGGCCATAGAGACCCAGTACTTC. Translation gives CASSLWTSGAIETQYF.

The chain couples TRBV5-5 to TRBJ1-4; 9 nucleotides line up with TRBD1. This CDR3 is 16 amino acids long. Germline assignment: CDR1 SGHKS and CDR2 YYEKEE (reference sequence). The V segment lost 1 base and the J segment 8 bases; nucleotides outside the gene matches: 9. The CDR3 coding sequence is TGTGCCAGCAGCTTGAATACAGGGGGCAATTACGAAAAACTGTTTTTT. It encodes CASSLNTGGNYEKLFF.

The CDR3, as DNA: TGTGCCAGCAGTTTTTTGGGACAGGGGAATTCACCCCTCCACTTT. It encodes CASSFLGQGNSPLHF. The genes are TRBV28 and TRBJ1-6, with 10 bases that match TRBD1. CDR3 length equals 15 residues. J was trimmed by 7 bases and V by 3 bases; bases with no gene match: 3. Per the germline V gene, CDR1 is MDHEN and CDR2 is SYDVKM. Full variable domain (remainder filled in from reference TRBV28 and TRBJ1-6): DVKVTQSSRYLVKRTGEKVFLECVQDMDHENMFWYRQDPGLGLRLIYFSYDVKMKEKGDIPEGYSVSREKKERFSLILESASTNQTSMYLCASSFLGQGNSPLHFGNGTRLTVT.